The 4 T cell receptor beta chains presented below share a single source sample, sequenced in a study of beta chain features in type 1 diabetes (dated by TCRdb to the late 2010s). Library construction relied on the immunoSEQ multiplex PCR assay. All of the isolated RNA was reverse transcribed with the High Capacity cDNA Reverse Transcription Kit, so expressed TCRB transcripts were sequenced. In TCRdb, the immuneACCESS table is reduced to in-frame sequences with V and J assigned. These tables do not hold every clone; where another copy was compared, an unresolved V gene accounts for under half, and the others remain unexplained. This sample is represented by about 300,000 clones; 8% of them were singletons. Jointly, the top ten make up more than 0.9% of the sample. Sequencing used central memory CD4+ T cells from blood. These receptors came from a woman aged 18-29 years in good health.

The gene calls are TRBV25-1 and TRBJ1-5; the D gene is possibly TRBD1 (5 bases). This CDR3 is 12 amino acids long. CDR1 and CDR2 from the germline V gene are MGHDK and SYGVNS. Trimming cost V 8 bases and J 5 bases, with 10 bases left between them. CDR3 in DNA: TGTGCCAGCCGTACGGGGGATCAGCCCCAGCATTTT. Translation gives CASRTGDQPQHF.

V and J are TRBV7-8 and TRBJ2-1; 10 positions agree with TRBD1. V lost 5 bases, J lost 4 bases, and 5 bases stayed unmatched. The CDR3 sequence is 15 residues long. Per the germline V gene, CDR1 is SGHVS and CDR2 is FQNEAQ. This CDR3 is CASSPSGQGYNEQFF. The CDR3 DNA reads TGTGCCAGCAGCCCGTCGGGACAGGGGTACAATGAGCAGTTCTTC.

This clone was seen a few times. This chain joins TRBV5-1 and TRBJ2-7; the D gene is possibly TRBD1 (6 bases). The germline V gene has CDR1 SGHRS and CDR2 YFSETQ. V shed 5 bases and J shed 3 bases, with 18 bases lying between them. The length of the CDR3 is 15 residues. CDR3 sequence reads: CASRPTQQGHYEQYV. The CDR3 nucleotides read TGCGCCAGCAGGCCCACCCAACAGGGCCACTACGAGCAGTACGTC.

This clone was recorded a few times. J is TRBJ1-2 and V is TRBV5-1; maybe TRBD1 (6 bases). This CDR3 contains 13 residues. V was clipped by 0 bases and J by 8 bases, with 11 bases between them. CDR1 SGHRS and CDR2 YFSETQ come from the germline V gene. This CDR3 is CASSLDRVGGYTF. The CDR3 coding sequence is TGCGCCAGCAGCTTGGACAGGGTGGGCGGCTACACCTTC.